The 6 T cell receptor beta chains in this list originate from one sample, sequenced in a study of T cells in Graves' hyperthyroidism and ophthalmopathy. Amplification of TCR beta CDR3 regions was performed using RNA transcripts as template. When the TCR CDR3 underwent first-round RT-PCR, the HTBI primer set was used. TCRdb re-derived calls from the multiplex PCR reads in MiXCR, one entry per CDR3 protein. Counted here are roughly 200,000 distinct CDR3 sequences, about a sixth occurring once; the ten biggest clones make up roughly 49%. The sequencing sample was made of blood. The receptors stem from a woman in her forties or fifties with Graves' hyperthyroidism.

The CDR3 protein is CASSWSSTGSGNTIYF. CDR3 bases: TGTGCCAGCAGCTGGTCGTCCACGGGCTCTGGAAACACCATATATTTT. The J gene is TRBJ1-3, the V gene TRBV11-3; no definite D call. Germline CDR1 reads SGHNT; CDR2 reads YENEEA. The CDR3 length is 16 residues. V shed 4 bases and J shed 0 bases, with 13 bases lying between them.

This clonotype was detected many times. CDR3 protein: CASSFTRLAFNNEQFF. Written as DNA, the CDR3 is TGCGCCAGCAGCTTTACGAGACTAGCGTTTAACAATGAGCAGTTCTTC. The chain carries TRBV5-1 and TRBJ2-1; 8 nucleotides match TRBD2. CDR1 and CDR2 from the germline V gene are SGHRS and YFSETQ. Losses at the gene ends were 2 bases for V and 5 bases for J; bases not matched to a gene: 9. The CDR3 extends over 16 amino acids. The full variable domain, completed using reference TRBV5-1 and TRBJ2-1, is KAGVTQTPRYLIKTRGQQVTLSCSPISGHRSVSWYQQTPGQGLQFLFEYFSETQRNKGNFPGRFSGRQFSNSRSEMNVSTLELGDSALYLCASSFTRLAFNNEQFFGPGTRLTVL.

This clonotype was seen repeatedly, ten times or more. The DNA for the CDR3 is TGTGCCAGCAGTTCAAGACTGTACCAAGAGACCCAGTACTTC. Residues: CASSSRLYQETQYF. V is TRBV28 and J is TRBJ2-5; D uncertain. The germline V gene has CDR1 MDHEN and CDR2 SYDVKM. V was clipped by 4 bases and J by 0 bases, with 9 bases between them. The CDR3 has 14 amino acids.

Ten or more counts support this clonotype. V usage is TRBV3-1 and J usage is TRBJ2-1; D remains unclear. V lost 3 bases, J lost 8 bases, and 14 bases lay in between. CDR1 is LGHDT, CDR2 YNNKEL, per germline (reference sequence). There are 14 residues in the CDR3. The CDR3 DNA sequence: TGTGCCAGCAGCCAGTCTCCTCGAGTCGATGAGCAGTTCTTC. Residues: CASSQSPRVDEQFF.

This clonotype was seen repeatedly, ten times or more. The V call is TRBV6-6, the J call TRBJ1-6; D not resolved. Germline assignment: CDR1 MNHNY and CDR2 SVGAGI (reference sequence). The ends were cut back, 0 bases at V and 7 bases at J, with 10 bases in the middle. CDR3 size: 15 residues. The chain's CDR3 is CASSYSGRPNSPLHF. The CDR3 nucleotides read TGTGCCAGCAGTTACTCCGGGCGCCCGAATTCACCCCTCCACTTT.

This clonotype was seen repeatedly, ten times or more. The chain employs TRBV29-1 and TRBJ1-1; D is ambiguous. This CDR3 is 12 amino acids long. The germline V gene has CDR1 SQVTM and CDR2 ANQGSEA. V was cut by 7 bases and J by 6 bases, with 15 bases left in between. The CDR3 DNA follows: TGCAGCGCCCGACGAGGGATCGCTGAAGCTTTCTTT. Its protein is CSARRGIAEAFF. The full variable domain, rest sourced from reference TRBV29-1 and TRBJ1-1, is SAVISQKPSRDICQRGTSLTIQCQVDSQVTMMFWYRQQPGQSLTLIATANQGSEATYESGFVIDKFPISRPNLTFSTLTVSNMSPEDSSIYLCSARRGIAEAFFGQGTRLTVV.